These T cell receptor beta chains were read from a single sample in a study of CD8+ T cells in alopecia areata. The method was immunoSEQ multiplex PCR; TCRdb's version includes in-frame clones alone and lacks a portion of them. The sample includes under 130,000 clones, roughly 50% of them seen just once. The sequenced sample was CD4+ T cells sorted from blood. These receptors all come from a human donor in good health. CDR3s leave out the opening cysteine and the closing phenylalanine or tryptophan.

>TRBV29-1|TRBJ2-7
SALTSGGAEQY
>TRBV7-9|TRBJ2-5
ASSLPRAQETQY
>TRBV6-5|TRBJ1-3
ASSRQGHGNTIY
>TRBV6-5|TRBJ2-1
ASSSYSGGAGNEQF
>TRBV7-3|TRBJ2-7
ASSPGTSGSEQY
>TRBV4-3|TRBJ2-5
ASSQDFGETQY
>TRBV6-6|TRBJ1-2
ASSKTGGGYGYT
>TRBV18|TRBJ2-3
ASSPAGPSTDTQY
>TRBV2|TRBJ2-6
ASMPGAFSGANVLT
>TRBV30|TRBJ2-1
AWTPSSFYLSYNEQF
>TRBV29-1|TRBJ2-5
SVAKTGETQY
>TRBV29-1|TRBJ2-5
SVGGVGSLNRMVQETQY
>TRBV9|TRBJ2-2
ASSVGQGFTGELF
>TRBV7-6|TRBJ2-1
ASSINDVGGQF
>TRBV9|TRBJ2-3
ASSKTGVGGTDTQY